This TCR beta chain was obtained from a study of T cells in Graves' hyperthyroidism and ophthalmopathy. Authors of the study amplified TCR beta CDR3 regions from RNA transcripts. TCR CDR3 underwent first-round RT-PCR with the HTBI primer set. TCRdb analysed the multiplex PCR reads with MiXCR anew, one entry per CDR3 protein. The sample includes approximately 520,000 distinct CDR3 sequences, around a quarter of them seen just once. This clonotype was observed a single time. No antigen is known for it. V dropped 4 bases and J dropped 5 bases, with 13 bases sitting between them. Germline CDR1 and CDR2: KGHDR and SFDVKD. The CDR3 covers 14 residues. Ophthalmopathy patients showed a Clinical Activity Score of at least 3, NOSPECS grade of at least 4 and duration under 3 months. The study's findings and limits: Stable hyperthyroidism was separated from ophthalmopathy by a model based on 13 V-J features.

Specimen: blood. The source is a young woman with Graves' ophthalmopathy. The J gene is TRBJ2-5, the V gene TRBV24-1, with D perhaps being TRBD1 or TRBD2 (5 bases each). The chain's CDR3 is CATSDATGGETQYF. The CDR3 DNA reads TGTGCCACCAGTGACGCTACAGGCGGGGAGACCCAGTACTTC.